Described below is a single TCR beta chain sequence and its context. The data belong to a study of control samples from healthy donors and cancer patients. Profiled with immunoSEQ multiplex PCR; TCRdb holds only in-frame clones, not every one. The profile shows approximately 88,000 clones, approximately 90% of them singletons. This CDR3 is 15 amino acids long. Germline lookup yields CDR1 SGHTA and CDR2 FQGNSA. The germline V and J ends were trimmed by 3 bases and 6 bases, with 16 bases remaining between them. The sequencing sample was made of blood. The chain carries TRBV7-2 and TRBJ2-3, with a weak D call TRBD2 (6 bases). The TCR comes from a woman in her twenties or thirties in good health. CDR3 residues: CASSFRLLAPDTQYF. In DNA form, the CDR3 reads TGTGCCAGCAGCTTTAGACTTCTAGCGCCGGATACGCAGTATTTT.